Listed below are T cell receptor beta chains from one sample, sequenced in a study of beta chain features in type 1 diabetes. Profiled with immunoSEQ multiplex PCR; TCRdb holds only in-frame clones, not every one. The sample has approximately 150,000 clones, about 13% seen once. The sample comprised central memory CD4+ T cells from blood. The receptors were gathered from a man younger than 30 with type 1 diabetes. CDR3s include the opening cysteine and the closing phenylalanine or tryptophan. A D gene is named only where the DNA matches it firmly. A row's size may be missing; if present it is once, few, many or a size class.

J gene | clone size | D gene | V gene | CDR3 protein | CDR3 DNA
TRBJ2-5 | - | - | TRBV19 | CASSSQGRETQYF | TGTGCCAGTAGTTCCCAGGGTAGGGAGACCCAGTACTTC
TRBJ2-3 | - | - | TRBV15 | CATSRDFADTQYF | TGTGCCACCAGCAGAGATTTTGCAGATACGCAGTATTTT
TRBJ2-7 | few | TRBD1 | TRBV14 | CASQQGAEQYF | TGTGCCAGTCAACAGGGGGCCGAGCAGTACTTC
TRBJ1-4 | few | - | TRBV30 | CAWSPPGVQEKLFF | TGTGCCTGGAGTCCCCCGGGGGTCCAAGAAAAACTGTTTTTT
TRBJ2-1 | - | TRBD2 | TRBV27 | CASRSSGANNEQFF | TGTGCCAGCAGATCTAGCGGGGCAAACAATGAGCAGTTCTTC
TRBJ1-3 | few | - | TRBV6-5 | CASSSGTGNTIYF | TGTGCCAGCAGTTCGGGAACCGGAAACACCATATATTTT
TRBJ2-1 | - | - | TRBV19 | CASKKSGGRNEQFF | TGTGCCAGTAAGAAGTCAGGGGGGAGGAATGAGCAGTTCTTC
TRBJ1-2 | few | TRBD1 | TRBV30 | CAWSYRGGYGYTF | TGTGCCTGGAGTTACAGGGGTGGCTATGGCTACACCTTC
TRBJ1-5 | few | TRBD1 | TRBV25-1 | CASSESKGAGQPQHF | TGTGCCAGCAGTGAGTCTAAGGGGGCTGGGCAGCCCCAGCATTTT
TRBJ1-2 | few | - | TRBV2 | CASPFGTHNNYGYTF | TGTGCCAGCCCGTTTGGGACCCATAACAACTATGGCTACACCTTC
TRBJ1-6 | few | - | TRBV14 | CASSLRGGGSPLHF | TGTGCCAGCAGCTTAAGGGGAGGAGGTTCACCCCTCCACTTT
TRBJ2-7 | few | TRBD1 | TRBV6-5 | CASSPQGAGGYEQYF | TGTGCCAGCAGCCCCCAGGGGGCAGGGGGCTACGAGCAGTACTTC
TRBJ1-3 | - | - | TRBV7-8 | CASSLLTGYSGNTIYF | TGTGCCAGCAGCTTATTGACAGGATACTCTGGAAACACCATATATTTT
TRBJ1-2 | - | TRBD1 | TRBV30 | CAWSGSGGSRYGYTF | TGTGCCTGGAGTGGTTCAGGGGGCTCTCGCTATGGCTACACCTTC
TRBJ2-1 | few | TRBD2 | TRBV4-1 | CASSQERLAGVGLF | TGCGCCAGCAGCCAAGAGAGACTAGCGGGGGTAGGGCTCTTC
TRBJ2-1 | - | - | TRBV6-1 | CASRRGTGSNEQFF | TGTGCCAGCAGACGTGGTACGGGGTCTAATGAGCAGTTCTTC
TRBJ2-5 | few | - | TRBV4-1 | CASSQVRAALTQYF | TGCGCCAGCAGCCAAGTGAGAGCCGCCTTAACCCAGTACTTC
TRBJ2-5 | - | - | TRBV7-8 | CASSLDRETQYF | TGTGCCAGCAGCTTAGATAGAGAGACCCAGTACTTC
TRBJ2-2 | many | - | TRBV14 | CASSRTAGAGATGELFF | TGTGCCAGCAGCCGAACAGCCGGGGCAGGGGCCACCGGGGAGCTGTTTTTT
TRBJ1-2 | - | - | TRBV7-2 | CASSLVVGDSTYGYTF | TGTGCCAGCAGCTTAGTAGTAGGGGACTCAACCTATGGCTACACCTTC
TRBJ2-7 | - | TRBD1 | TRBV10-1 | CASSMGTGVYEQYF | TGCGCCAGCAGTATGGGGACAGGAGTCTACGAGCAGTACTTC
TRBJ2-5 | - | - | TRBV5-4 | CASSPPRGGQETQYF | TGTGCCAGCAGCCCCCCAAGGGGTGGCCAAGAGACCCAGTACTTC
TRBJ2-3 | - | - | TRBV18 | CASSPQGGADTQYF | TGTGCCAGCTCACCACAGGGGGGCGCAGATACGCAGTATTTT
TRBJ1-1 | - | - | TRBV4-2 | CASSPGTETEAFF | TGTGCCAGCAGCCCCGGGACCGAAACTGAAGCTTTCTTT
TRBJ1-4 | few | - | TRBV5-1 | CASSSQGNNEKLFF | TGCGCCAGCAGCTCGCAGGGGAATAATGAAAAACTGTTTTTT
TRBJ1-4 | few | - | TRBV14 | CASSPRSATNEKLFF | TGTGCCAGCAGCCCTCGTAGCGCAACTAATGAAAAACTGTTTTTT
TRBJ2-3 | - | - | TRBV27 | CASSFLDNTDTQYF | TGTGCCAGCAGTTTCCTGGACAACACAGATACGCAGTATTTT
TRBJ2-6 | few | TRBD1 | TRBV28 | CASSSDRAGANVLTF | TGTGCCAGCAGTTCGGACAGGGCCGGGGCCAACGTCCTGACTTTC
TRBJ1-2 | - | TRBD1 | TRBV29-1 | CSVGGQGNYGYTF | TGCAGCGTTGGGGGACAGGGGAACTATGGCTACACCTTC
TRBJ2-5 | - | - | TRBV10-3 | CAIRRELGTYQETQYF | TGTGCCATCAGGAGGGAATTAGGAACGTACCAAGAGACCCAGTACTTC
TRBJ2-2 | many | - | TRBV9 | CASSVSGWRTGELFF | TGTGCCAGCAGCGTTAGTGGCTGGCGCACCGGGGAGCTGTTTTTT
TRBJ2-3 | - | TRBD2 | TRBV29-1 | CSALSGGADTQYF | TGCAGCGCCTTAAGCGGGGGGGCGGATACGCAGTATTTT
TRBJ2-3 | few | - | TRBV7-3 | CASSLRGTYSTDTQYF | TGTGCCAGCAGCTTACGGGGGACCTATAGCACAGATACGCAGTATTTT
TRBJ1-2 | few | TRBD1 | TRBV2 | CASSRQGSNYGYTF | TGTGCCAGCAGCCGACAGGGATCTAACTATGGCTACACCTTC
TRBJ1-6 | once | - | TRBV16 | CASSLHGPLHF | TGTGCCAGCAGCTTACATGGACCCCTCCACTTT
TRBJ1-1 | - | - | TRBV18 | CASSPQSTEAFF | TGTGCCAGCTCCCCACAAAGCACTGAAGCTTTCTTT
TRBJ1-1 | many | - | TRBV18 | CASSQGQSGTEAFF | TGTGCCAGCTCACAAGGACAGTCTGGCACTGAAGCTTTCTTT
TRBJ2-3 | many | - | TRBV2 | CASSENNIGTDTQYF | TGTGCCAGCAGTGAAAATAATATAGGGACAGATACGCAGTATTTT
TRBJ2-5 | - | - | TRBV5-1 | CASSQDRIETQYF | TGCGCCAGCAGTCAAGACAGGATCGAGACCCAGTACTTC
TRBJ2-5 | few | - | TRBV9 | CASKGQEETQYF | TGTGCCAGCAAGGGGCAGGAAGAGACCCAGTACTTC
TRBJ2-5 | - | - | TRBV7-2 | CASSLDPGSRETQYF | TGTGCCAGCAGCTTAGATCCAGGGTCTCGGGAGACCCAGTACTTC
TRBJ2-3 | - | TRBD2 | TRBV2 | CASTQALAATDTQYF | TGTGCCAGCACCCAGGCCCTAGCGGCCACAGATACGCAGTATTTT
TRBJ2-5 | - | - | TRBV6-5 | CASPVGPPDEETQYF | TGTGCCAGCCCGGTCGGGCCTCCGGATGAAGAGACCCAGTACTTC
TRBJ2-7 | many | - | TRBV27 | CASSLSGRIRWEQYF | TGTGCCAGCAGTTTATCGGGCAGGATTAGATGGGAGCAGTACTTC
TRBJ2-1 | few | - | TRBV25-1 | CASSESRTQVDEQFF | TGTGCCAGCAGTGAATCCCGGACCCAGGTGGATGAGCAGTTCTTC